The T cell receptor beta chain under discussion was sequenced for a study of regulatory T cells in long-lasting Graves disease. Study as a whole: Over 5 years of antithyroid drugs with positive TSH receptor antibodies was taken to mean persistent Graves' disease. Study-level results: Persistent disease exhibited a predilection for TRBV28, TRBJ1-2 and TRBJ2-5. With under 3,500 shared public clonotypes, persistent patients exceeded new patients, who shared roughly 920.

Trimming cost V 7 bases and J 5 bases; bases outside gene matches: 9. CDR3 length equals 14 residues. Germline V gene lookup returns CDR1 LNHDA and CDR2 SQIVND (reference sequence). Time point described: persistent/refractory GD, antithyroid drugs over 5 years with positive TRAb. After RNA was extracted from PBMCs, the TCR library was made from it. The TCR beta library used iRepertoire HTBI primers with Arm-PCR amplification of CDR3. MiXCR was run by TCRdb on the multiplex PCR reads, yielding one entry per CDR3 protein. This table holds approximately 440,000 distinct CDR3 sequences, about 20% found once. On this clonotype itself: Its specificity is not known.

The input for sequencing was peripheral blood mononuclear cells (PBMCs), taken when the disease was refractory, from a patient treated with antithyroid drugs. This clonotype was sampled from a female donor with Graves disease. The chain links TRBV19 to TRBJ2-5; 8 nucleotides line up with TRBD2. The CDR3 nucleotides read TGTGCCAGTACCTCCGGGGGGGCAGGGGAGACCCAGTACTTC. This sequence encodes CASTSGGAGETQYF.